Below, 11 T cell receptor beta chains from the same sample are listed, as sequenced in a study of T cell clonality in common variable immunodeficiency. The data were produced by immunoSEQ multiplex PCR, yet TCRdb's version contains in-frame clones alone and is incomplete. The profile covers approximately 75,000 clones, none occurring a single time. The sequencing sample was made of peripheral blood mononuclear cells. The receptors come from a person aged 18 to 70 in good health.

This clone appeared many times. The sequenced fragment ends 3 residues before the CDR3 boundary, so the rest is inferred from the germline J gene. V gene TRBV20-1 combines with J gene TRBJ2-7, with D unclear. V lost 3 bases, J lost 0 bases, and 9 bases lay in between. This CDR3 contains 13 residues. Germline-derived CDR1 and CDR2 are DFQATT and SNEGSKA (reference sequence). The CDR3 region is CSARSVSSYEQYF. The part of the CDR3 DNA that was read is TGCAGTGCTAGGTCAGTCTCCTCCTACGAG.

This clone occurred many times. From the germline J gene comes the end of the CDR3, since the read stops 3 residues before it. The chain joins TRBV19 to TRBJ1-6, with 8 bases that match TRBD1. The ends lost 9 bases at V and 10 bases at J; junction bases unmatched: 17. The CDR3 covers 16 residues. The germline gives CDR1 LNHDA, CDR2 SQIVND (reference sequence). This chain's CDR3 is CASQTQTGALGSPLHF. The part of the CDR3 DNA that was read is TGTGCCAGCCAGACCCAGACAGGGGCCCTGGGATCACCC.

This clone was counted many times. The read stops 3 residues short of the end of the CDR3; the missing end is completed from the germline J gene. The V call is TRBV5-4, the J call TRBJ1-4; possible D gene TRBD1, 5 bases. The V end was cut by 5 bases, the J end by 8 bases, with 16 bases between. Germline loops: CDR1 SGHNT, CDR2 YYREEE (reference sequence). The length of the CDR3 is 14 residues. The CDR3 DNA, read in part, is TGTGCCAGCAGTTGGGGCCAGGGTGGCGAAAAA. The encoded protein is CASSWGQGGEK. The whole CDR3 is CASSWGQGGEKLFF.

The sample holds many counts of this clone. The CDR3 extends 3 residues past the end of the read, so its final part is completed from the germline J gene. V and J are TRBV5-1 and TRBJ1-4, with 7 bases fitting TRBD1. The CDR3 extends over 18 amino acids. CDR1 and CDR2 from the germline V gene are SGHRS and YFSETQ. Trimming took 2 bases from V and 0 from J; bases not matched to a gene: 10. The covered CDR3 bases are TGCGCCAGCAGCTTTGGGCTCAGGGGGTCGACAACTAATGAAAAA. Residues: CASSFGLRGSTTNEK. The CDR3 in its entirety is CASSFGLRGSTTNEKLFF.

There are many counts of this clone. The CDR3 end falls 3 residues outside the read, so it is completed with the germline J gene. The chain recombines TRBV11-3 with TRBJ2-3; TRBD2 might be the D (6 bases). The length of the CDR3 is 14 residues. Trimming pared 1 base from V and 1 base from J, leaving 6 bases between. Germline CDR1 SGHNT, CDR2 YENEEA. The chain's CDR3 is CASSLASGTDTQYF. The CDR3 bases that were read are TGTGCCAGCAGCTTAGCTAGCGGCACAGATACG.

Many counts were recorded for this clone. The read stops 3 residues short of the end of the CDR3; the missing end is completed from the germline J gene. V gene TRBV4-2 combines with J gene TRBJ2-7, with D possibly being TRBD2 (6 bases). The CDR3 has 17 amino acids. V was cut by 1 base and J by 4 bases, with 20 bases left in between. Germline V CDR1 and CDR2: LGHNA, YNFKEQ. The covered CDR3 bases are TGTGCCAGCAGCCAAGGGGTGTCGGGAGTTGGACTGTACGAG. It yields the protein CASSQGVSGVGLYE. The CDR3, in full, reads CASSQGVSGVGLYEQYF.

This clone was observed a handful of times. The read stops 3 residues short of the end of the CDR3; the missing end is completed from the germline J gene. This chain links TRBV18 with TRBJ1-3; tentatively, D is TRBD1 (6 bases). The V gene lost 2 bases and the J gene lost 2 bases, with 10 bases spanning the gap. Germline V CDR1 and CDR2: KGHSH, LQKENI. The CDR3 runs 15 residues. The CDR3 sequence is CASSPARGPGNTIYF. The sequenced part of the CDR3 DNA is TGTGCCAGCTCACCAGCCAGGGGACCTGGAAACACC.

This clone was detected many times. The read terminates 3 residues ahead of where the CDR3 ends, so the germline J gene completes it. The chain links TRBV7-2 to TRBJ2-3; 10 bases fit TRBD2. The CDR3 contains 16 residues. CDR1 is SGHTA, CDR2 FQGNSA, per germline. Trimming cost V 0 bases and J 3 bases; bases outside gene matches: 3. The covered CDR3 bases are TGTGCCAGCAGCTTAGCGCTAGCGGGAGCGACAGATACG. Its protein is CASSLALAGATDT. The entire CDR3 protein is CASSLALAGATDTQYF.

Many counts were recorded for this clone. The read comes to an end 3 residues before the CDR3 does, leaving the germline J gene to fill in the end. The V gene is TRBV30, the J gene TRBJ1-2, with D possibly TRBD1 on 5 matching bases. Germline CDR1 is GTSNPN and CDR2 is SVGIG (reference sequence). The V end was cut by 5 bases, the J end by 7 bases, with 20 bases between. The CDR3 is 14 amino acids. The CDR3 loop is CAWVPGGSLSGYTF. CDR3 DNA, as far as it was read: TGTGCCTGGGTTCCCGGGGGGTCCCTGAGTGGC. The full variable domain, rest sourced from reference TRBV30 and TRBJ1-2, is SQTIHQWPATLVQPVGSPLSLECTVEGTSNPNLYWYRQAAGRGLQLLFYSVGIGQISSEVPQNLSASRPQDRQFILSSKKLLLSDSGFYLCAWVPGGSLSGYTFGSGTRLTVV.

This clone was counted at least ten times. The sequenced fragment ends 3 residues before the CDR3 boundary, so the rest is inferred from the germline J gene. This chain uses TRBV28 with TRBJ2-5, with D perhaps TRBD2 (6 bases). The germline V and J ends were trimmed by 5 bases and 5 bases, with 15 bases remaining between them. The CDR3 is 14 residues long. CDR1 MDHEN and CDR2 SYDVKM come from the germline V gene. CDR3 DNA (partial): TGTGCCAGCAGTCCTTTGGAGGGCCGGGAGACC. Its protein is CASSPLEGRET. From start to end, the CDR3 is CASSPLEGRETQYF.

This clone showed up many times. The CDR3 end lies 3 residues beyond the end of the read and is filled in from the germline J gene. The rearrangement links TRBV5-4 to TRBJ2-3; possible D gene TRBD1, 5 bases. V was trimmed by 1 base and J by 6 bases, leaving 12 bases between them. Germline V gene lookup returns CDR1 SGHNT and CDR2 YYREEE (reference sequence). This CDR3 is built from 14 residues. CDR3 DNA (partial): TGTGCCAGCAGCTTGTATCAGGGTTCGGATACG. This sequence encodes CASSLYQGSDT. The CDR3 in its entirety is CASSLYQGSDTQYF.